The following is a T cell receptor (beta chain) sequence with its context. Its antigen is not known. The germline gives CDR1 LGHDT, CDR2 YNNKEL (reference sequence). The CDR3 has 15 residues. The germline V and J ends were trimmed by 1 base and 0 bases, with 4 bases remaining between them. A process of 5'RACE template switching, which added a universal primer site and UMIs, was used to make TCR cDNA. TCRdb passed the 5' RACE reads through MiXCR, listing each CDR3 protein once. The sample holds roughly 170,000 distinct CDR3 sequences; around 9.7% are singletons and the top ten take approximately 39%. This sample is drawn from a study of T cells after yellow fever vaccination. As for the study in general: Fractions low in cell number were prepared with SMART-Seq v4 Ultra Low Input. Whole-study results and caveats: Primary-vaccination clones mostly resurfaced post-booster (under 98% CD4, more than 85% CD8). The secondary response showed a weaker magnitude and a faster peak, day 5 versus 15.

V gene TRBV3-1 combines with J gene TRBJ2-6; D remains unclear. This TCR was sampled from a man younger than 35 who received the YFV17D yellow fever vaccine. The sample in question was CD8+ T cells sorted from PBMCs, obtained 45 days after the yellow fever booster vaccination. CDR3 residues: CASSQGRSGANVLTF. DNA for the CDR3: TGTGCCAGCAGCCAAGGACGCTCTGGGGCCAACGTCCTGACTTTC.